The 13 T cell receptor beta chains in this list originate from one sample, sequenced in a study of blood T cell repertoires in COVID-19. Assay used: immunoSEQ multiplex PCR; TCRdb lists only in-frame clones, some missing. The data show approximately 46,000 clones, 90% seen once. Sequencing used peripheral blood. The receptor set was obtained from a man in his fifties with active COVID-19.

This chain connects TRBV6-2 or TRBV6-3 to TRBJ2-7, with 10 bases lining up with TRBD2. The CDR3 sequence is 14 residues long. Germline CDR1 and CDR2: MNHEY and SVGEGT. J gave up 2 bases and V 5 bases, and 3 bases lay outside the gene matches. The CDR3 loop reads CASSRLAGAYEQYF. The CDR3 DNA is TGTGCCAGCAGTAGACTAGCGGGCGCCTACGAGCAGTACTTC.

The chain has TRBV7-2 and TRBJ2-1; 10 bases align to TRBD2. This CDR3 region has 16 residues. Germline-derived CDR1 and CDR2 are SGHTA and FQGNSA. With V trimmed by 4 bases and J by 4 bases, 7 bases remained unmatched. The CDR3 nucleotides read TGTGCCAGCAGCTCCCGGACTAGCGGCTGGTACAATGAGCAGTTCTTC. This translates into CASSSRTSGWYNEQFF.

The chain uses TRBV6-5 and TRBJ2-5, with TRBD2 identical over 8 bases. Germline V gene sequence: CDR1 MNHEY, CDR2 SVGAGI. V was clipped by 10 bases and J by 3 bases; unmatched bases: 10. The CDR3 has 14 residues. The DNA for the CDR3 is TGTGCCACGTGTGGAGCGGGGGTAAAAGAGACCCAGTACTTC. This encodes CATCGAGVKETQYF.

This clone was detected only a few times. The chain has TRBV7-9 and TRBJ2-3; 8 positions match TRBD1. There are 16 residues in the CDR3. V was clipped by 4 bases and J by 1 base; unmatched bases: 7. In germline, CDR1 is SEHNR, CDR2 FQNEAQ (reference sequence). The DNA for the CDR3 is TGTGCCAGCAGCTCTTCGACAGGGGTTCGCACAGATACGCAGTATTTT. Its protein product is CASSSSTGVRTDTQYF. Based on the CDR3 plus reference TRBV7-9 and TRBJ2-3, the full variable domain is DTGVSQNPRHKITKRGQNVTFRCDPISEHNRLYWYRQTLGQGPEFLTYFQNEAQLEKSRLLSDRFSAERPKGSFSTLEIQRTEQGDSAMYLCASSSSTGVRTDTQYFGPGTRLTVL.

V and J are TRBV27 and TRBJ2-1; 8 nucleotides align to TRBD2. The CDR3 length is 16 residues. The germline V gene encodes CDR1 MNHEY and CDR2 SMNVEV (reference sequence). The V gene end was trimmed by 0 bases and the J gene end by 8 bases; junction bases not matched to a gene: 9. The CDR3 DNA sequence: TGTGCCAGCAGTTTATCGTTTGCGGGGGGTTACCATGAGCAGTTCTTC. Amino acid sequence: CASSLSFAGGYHEQFF.

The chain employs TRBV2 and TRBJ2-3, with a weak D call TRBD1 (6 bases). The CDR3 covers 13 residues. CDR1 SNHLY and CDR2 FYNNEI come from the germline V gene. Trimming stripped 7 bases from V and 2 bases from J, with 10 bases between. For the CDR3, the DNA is TGTGCCAGCACGGGACACTTCACAGATACGCAGTATTTT. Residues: CASTGHFTDTQYF.

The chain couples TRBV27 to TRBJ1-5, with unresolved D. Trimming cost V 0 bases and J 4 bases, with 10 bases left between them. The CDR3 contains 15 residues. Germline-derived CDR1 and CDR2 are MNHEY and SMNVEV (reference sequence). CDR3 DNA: TGTGCCAGCAGTTTATCGTGGGGAGGTAATCAGCCCCAGCATTTT. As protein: CASSLSWGGNQPQHF.

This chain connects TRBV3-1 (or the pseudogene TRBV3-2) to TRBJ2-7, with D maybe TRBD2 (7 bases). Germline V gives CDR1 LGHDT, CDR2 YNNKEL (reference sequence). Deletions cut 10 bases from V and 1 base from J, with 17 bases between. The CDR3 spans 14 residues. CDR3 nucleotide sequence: TGTGCCACCTCCCGCGGGGGCATATCCTACGAGCAGTACTTC. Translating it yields CATSRGGISYEQYF.

Written as DNA, the CDR3 is TGTGCCAGTAGTATTACGTCTAGCGGACGCACAGATACGCAGTATTTT. Its protein product is CASSITSSGRTDTQYF. The chain links TRBV19 to TRBJ2-3, with 7 bases aligning to TRBD2. Trimming removed 3 bases from V and 1 base from J; junction bases left unmatched: 7. The CDR3 is made up of 16 amino acids. The germline CDR1 and CDR2 sequences are LNHDA and SQIVND (reference sequence).

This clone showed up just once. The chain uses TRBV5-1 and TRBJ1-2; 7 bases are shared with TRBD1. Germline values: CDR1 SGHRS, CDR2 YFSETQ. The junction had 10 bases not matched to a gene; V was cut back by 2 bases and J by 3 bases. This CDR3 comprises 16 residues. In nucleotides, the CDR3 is TGCGCCAGCAGCTTAGCCCCGGGACAGCATTACTATGGCTACACCTTC. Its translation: CASSLAPGQHYYGYTF.

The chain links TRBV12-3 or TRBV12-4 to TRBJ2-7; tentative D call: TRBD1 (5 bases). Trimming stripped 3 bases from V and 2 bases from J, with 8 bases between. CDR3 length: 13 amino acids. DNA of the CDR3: TGTGCCAGCAGTTTGGGGCAGACCTACGAGCAGTACTTC. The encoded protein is CASSLGQTYEQYF.

CDR3 in amino acids: CASRIGEGAYGYTF. The CDR3, as DNA: TGCGCCAGCAGAATCGGGGAGGGAGCCTATGGCTACACCTTC. The chain couples TRBV5-1 to TRBJ1-2; D not resolved. V gave up 5 bases and J gave up 4 bases, with 15 bases separating them. CDR3 size: 14 residues. The V gene's germline CDR1 is SGHRS and CDR2 YFSETQ.

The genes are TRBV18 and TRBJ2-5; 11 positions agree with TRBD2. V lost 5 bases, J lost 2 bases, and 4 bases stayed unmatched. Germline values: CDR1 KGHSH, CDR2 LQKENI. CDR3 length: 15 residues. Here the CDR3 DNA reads TGTGCCAGCTCAAAAAGGACTAGCGGGCAAGAGACCCAGTACTTC. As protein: CASSKRTSGQETQYF.